These T cell receptor beta chains were read from a single sample in a study of blood T cell repertoires in COVID-19. Only in-frame clones appear in the TCRdb table, and some are missing; sequencing was by immunoSEQ multiplex PCR. The sample contains some 97,000 clones, about 80% of which appear only once. The sequencing sample was made of peripheral blood. All receptors come from a woman in her 70s with acute or convalescent COVID-19. CDR3s leave out the opening cysteine and the closing phenylalanine or tryptophan.

>TRBV19
ASTPAAGNTGELF
>TRBV14
ASSQDYRSLYGYT
>TRBV5-1
ASSWATGFTANEQF
>TRBV24-1
ATSDIGRGAF
>TRBV19
ASSPTEVGPQH
>TRBV13
ASSLNAGGGTDTQY
>TRBV5-1
ASSLMGLNTGELF
>TRBV5-8
ASREMGGNSPLH
>TRBV11-3
ASSLRRSGMNTGELF
>TRBV11-2
ASSFDRANVLT
>TRBV3-1/TRBV3-2
ASSQELAGSQPQH
>TRBV19
ASSIERSGGAAF
>TRBV7-8
ASSPQGKGYT
>TRBV5-3
ARSWPAGNTEAF
>TRBV5-1
ASSSEGPSGANVLT
>TRBV27
ASPLAGDDTIY